In its sample, the clone carrying this T cell receptor (beta chain) was seen a few times. An end of the junction does not agree with germline; a read error may underlie this. This CDR3 is 13 amino acids long. The germline CDR1 and CDR2 sequences are ENHRY and SYGVKD. Hyperthyroidism in the patients, aged 18 to 65, was newly diagnosed and under 2 months in duration. The sample originates from a study of T cells in Graves' hyperthyroidism and ophthalmopathy. Amplification of TCR beta CDR3 regions used RNA as the template. First-round RT-PCR with HTBI primers amplified the TCR CDR3 region. TCRdb analysed the multiplex PCR reads with MiXCR anew, one entry per CDR3 protein. The table has just under 750,000 distinct CDR3 sequences, about 35% seen once; the top ten hold roughly 31%.

The chain joins TRBV10-3 to TRBJ1-1, with D unresolved. The sample comprised blood. The origin of this receptor is a middle-aged woman with Graves' hyperthyroidism. CDR3 protein: CASSAEYVGRAFF. CDR3 nucleotides: TGTGCCAGCAGTGCTGAATACGTCGGTCGAGCTTTCTTT.